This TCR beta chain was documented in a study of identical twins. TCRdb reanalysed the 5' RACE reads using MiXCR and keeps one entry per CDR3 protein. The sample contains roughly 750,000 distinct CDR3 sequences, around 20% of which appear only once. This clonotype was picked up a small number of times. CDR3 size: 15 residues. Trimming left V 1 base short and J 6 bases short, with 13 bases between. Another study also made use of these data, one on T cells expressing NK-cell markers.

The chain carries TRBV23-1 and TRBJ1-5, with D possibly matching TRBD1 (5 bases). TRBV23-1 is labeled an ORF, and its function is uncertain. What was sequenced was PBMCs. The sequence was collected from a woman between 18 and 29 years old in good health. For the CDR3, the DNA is TGCGCCAGCAGTCAATTGCCAGGGTATCTTCAGCCCCAGCATTTT. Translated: CASSQLPGYLQPQHF.